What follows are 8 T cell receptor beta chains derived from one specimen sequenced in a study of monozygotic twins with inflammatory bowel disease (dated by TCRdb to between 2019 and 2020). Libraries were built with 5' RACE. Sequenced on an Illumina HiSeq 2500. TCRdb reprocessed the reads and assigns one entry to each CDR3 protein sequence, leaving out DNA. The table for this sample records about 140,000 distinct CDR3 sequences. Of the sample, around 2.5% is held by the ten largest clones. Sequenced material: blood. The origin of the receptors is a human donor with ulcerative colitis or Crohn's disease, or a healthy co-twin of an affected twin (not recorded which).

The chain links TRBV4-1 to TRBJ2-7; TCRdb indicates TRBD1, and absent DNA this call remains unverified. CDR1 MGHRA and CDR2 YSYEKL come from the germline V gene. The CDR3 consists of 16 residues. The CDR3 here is CASRLDFGPGSYEQYF.

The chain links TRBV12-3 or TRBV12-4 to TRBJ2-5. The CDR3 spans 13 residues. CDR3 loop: CASSLNSKETQYF.

The CDR3 loop is CASSPGPSNTGELFF. The rearrangement joins TRBV18 to TRBJ2-2. From germline, CDR1 is KGHSH and CDR2 LQKENI. The CDR3 spans 15 residues.

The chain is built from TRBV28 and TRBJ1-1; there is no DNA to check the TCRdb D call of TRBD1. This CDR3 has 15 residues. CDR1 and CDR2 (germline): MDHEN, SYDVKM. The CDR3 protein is CASSPGTATNTEAFF.

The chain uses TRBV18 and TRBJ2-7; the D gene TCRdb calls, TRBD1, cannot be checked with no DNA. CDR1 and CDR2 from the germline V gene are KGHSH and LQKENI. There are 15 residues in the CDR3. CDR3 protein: CASSPPSRGLDEQYF.

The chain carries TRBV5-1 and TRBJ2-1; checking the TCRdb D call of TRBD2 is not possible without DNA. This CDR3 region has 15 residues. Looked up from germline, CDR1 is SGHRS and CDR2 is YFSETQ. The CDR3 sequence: CASSWTSGVNNEQFF.

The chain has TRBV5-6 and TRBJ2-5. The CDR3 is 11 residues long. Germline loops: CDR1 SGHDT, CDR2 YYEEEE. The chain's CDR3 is CASSSRETQYF.

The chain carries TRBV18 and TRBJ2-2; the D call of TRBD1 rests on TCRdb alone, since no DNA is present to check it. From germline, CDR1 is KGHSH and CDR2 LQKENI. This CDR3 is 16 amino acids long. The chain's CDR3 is CASSSNRGSNTGELFF.